The rows below give T cell receptor beta chains drawn from one sample of a study of T cells expressing NK-cell markers. Using the 5' RACE reads, TCRdb records one entry per CDR3 protein without DNA. Recorded here are hundreds of thousands of distinct CDR3 sequences; the top ten clones represent under 7.5%. The specimen sequenced was blood T cells: a sorted CD56 or NKG2C T cell subset, CD4+ or CD8+ T cells, or bulk PBMC T cells (not recorded which). The receptor source for this set is a woman between 18 and 75 years old in good health. Both conserved end residues are part of each CDR3.

CASSLEGRYTEAFF,TRBJ1-1,TRBV7-9
CASSQDLGQTYNEQFF,TRBJ2-1,TRBV4-3
CASRENRAQETQYF,TRBJ2-5,TRBV28
CASSPGLLANNEQFF,TRBJ2-1,TRBV12-3/TRBV12-4
CASSLQHHEETQYF,TRBJ2-5,TRBV5-1
CSVSSDRGRGQPQHF,TRBJ1-5,TRBV20-1
CASSGSPGSTDTQYF,TRBJ2-3,TRBV7-3
CASSNRGLAGGVSTQYF,TRBJ2-3,TRBV7-9
CASSVEGLADNEQFF,TRBJ2-1,TRBV9
CASSYFGLAGGISTDTQYF,TRBJ2-3,TRBV6-5
CASSVDGSYNEQFF,TRBJ2-1,TRBV19
CSARGTGPYEQYF,TRBJ2-7,TRBV20-1
CASSPDPNSPLHF,TRBJ1-6,TRBV18
CASSPLGGYTGELFF,TRBJ2-2,TRBV7-9
CASTPGGFEQFF,TRBJ2-1,TRBV6-5
CASTSGGYEQYF,TRBJ2-7,TRBV5-4
CASSLGGLNEQFF,TRBJ2-1,TRBV6-2/TRBV6-3
CATSRPSGPGGWDTIYF,TRBJ1-3,TRBV15
CASSVVGVSVDEQFF,TRBJ2-1,TRBV9